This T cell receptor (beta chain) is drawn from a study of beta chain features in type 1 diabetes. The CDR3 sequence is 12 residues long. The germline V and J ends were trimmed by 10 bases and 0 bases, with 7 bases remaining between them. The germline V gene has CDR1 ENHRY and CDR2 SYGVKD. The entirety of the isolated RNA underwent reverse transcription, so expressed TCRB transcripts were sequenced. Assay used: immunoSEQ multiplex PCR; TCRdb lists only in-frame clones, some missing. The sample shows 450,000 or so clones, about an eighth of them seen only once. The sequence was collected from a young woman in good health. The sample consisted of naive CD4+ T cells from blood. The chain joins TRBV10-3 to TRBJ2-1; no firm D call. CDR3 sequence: CATRDSYNEQFF. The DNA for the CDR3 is TGTGCCACCCGCGACTCCTACAATGAGCAGTTCTTC.